This T cell receptor beta chain was sequenced for a study of cytomegalovirus exposure and HLA in healthy donors (dated by TCRdb to between 2016 and 2019). Looking at the study overall: According to an earlier analysis of several hundred of the donors, about 179 million T cells yielded 120 million or so unique TCR beta sequences and about 300 Gb of sequence data. A later genetic analysis took genome-wide SNP genotypes for about three fifths of the 666 donors and used that subset as a discovery cohort. To predict cytomegalovirus infection status, the study brought together high-throughput TCR immunosequencing, statistical association of individual TCRs with disease status, and machine learning. An earlier analysis of approximately 630 of the donors applied high-throughput TCR beta sequencing to assess whether each TCR beta V gene segment acted as functional or pseudogenic. Because of strong linkage in the cohort, 4 to 6 DR-DQ haplotypes were treated as single units for association and clustering. Of the 300 to 500 genotyped donors, over 80% were placed in the genetic ancestry cluster associated with self-reported Caucasian donors. The study aimed to test whether cataloging public T cell receptors could reveal signatures of past pathogen exposure. The later analysis used no new phenotypic data to find candidate immune exposures, relying instead on TCR beta sequences and their occurrence across donors. An early release that covered some 640 HLA-typed donors contained approximately 300 gigabases of sequencing data and 70 million to 100 million unique TCR sequences. Across approximately 400 genotyped donors of the cohort, an average of approximately 200,000 unique TCR beta nucleotide sequences per donor were sequenced, and roughly 20% of those sequences were non-productive. Along with the approximately 600-subject first cohort, a separate validation cohort of 120 different subjects was used. The number of donors typed differed by locus, with roughly 620-630 for A, B, C, DRB1 and DQB1, roughly 550 for DQA1, about 610 for DPA1, and 472 for DPB1. In a later analysis, previously published TCR beta repertoires from roughly 710 donors were re-analyzed and high-resolution HLA genotyping was added so that TCR occurrence patterns could be studied. The T cell repertoires of some 700 subjects were profiled by immunosequencing and related to cytomegalovirus serostatus. Donor age, sex, ethnicity and CMV serostatus were collected together with the repertoire data. Every discovery cohort repertoire had been produced on one sequencing platform. Both class I and class II loci were covered by HLA typing, at four-digit resolution.

The count of this clone is one. Its antigen is not yet known. Base qualities were left out, and no much larger clone turns up one base away. At the junction V is shortened by 3 bases and J by 7 bases, with 12 bases in between. CDR1 and CDR2 were assigned from the germline V gene (reference sequence) as MNHEY and SMNVEV. The CDR3 runs 13 amino acids, cysteine and phenylalanine included. Only the CDR3 DNA is retained, 39 bases long and in frame from the first base. Paper-wide results and their limitations: HLA typing was unavailable for some donors at each locus, so association tests used only the typed subset. In both the original and validation cohorts, the classifier was reported to diagnose cytomegalovirus status with high specificity and sensitivity. A later analysis found that most CMV-associated TCR beta chains appeared HLA-restricted, with HLA associations seemingly driven largely by CMV exposure. Sequencing depth was assumed to be roughly uniform across donors in the presence/absence analyses, though that assumption may not hold. A cluster of highly shared sequence variants was judged likely to represent a technical artifact of the sequencing pipeline. At a false discovery rate of 0.05, a later analysis linked around 15,000 TCR beta sequences to specific HLA alleles. In this cohort, only TCR beta chains were sequenced, and detectable features were limited by the absence of alpha or paired-chain data. In a later analysis, TCR association rates were found to vary across HLA loci, with the most associated TCRs seen for DRB1 alleles and the fewest for HLA-C alleles. In vitro tests confirmed that a few of the cytomegalovirus-associated TCR beta chains recognize cytomegalovirus antigens. While some public TCRs were present in many individuals, most TCR sequences turned up only very rarely across donors. A further reported finding was that TCR beta sequences accurately predicted the HLA-A and HLA-B alleles for most subjects in the first cohort. Strong co-occurrence of HLA alleles, especially DR and DQ, made assigning TCR associations to individual alleles difficult. According to the authors, the approach could potentially be generalized to other disease states and immunological phenotypes. In the study, approximately 160 TCR beta chains were listed as associated with cytomegalovirus. Several of the top co-occurrence clusters appeared to be linked to parvovirus B19, influenza, CMV and Epstein-Barr virus, according to a later analysis. In an earlier analysis of fewer than 700 of the donors, most TCR beta V segments appeared in productive rearrangements about 87% or about 30% of the time, broadly matching IMGT annotations. In a later genetic analysis, fewer N-insertions in productive TCRs were reported among donors in an Asian-associated ancestry cluster than the roughly 700-donor mean. Compared with equally common non-associated chains, HLA-associated TCR beta chains in a later analysis were more clonally expanded and had lower generation probabilities. An association between a missense DCLRE1C variant and V-gene and J-gene trimming of TCR beta chains was found in a later genetic analysis and replicated in an independent cohort. For the cohort, immune exposure information was limited to CMV serostatus. Some 15 rarely observed V segments, including chromosome 9 orphons, were excluded from the earlier analysis of about 600 of the donors because counts were too low. Some IMGT-functional V segments, including TRBV6-2 and TRBV6-3, could not be told apart with the 87-base-pair reads, so those segments were excluded. Linkage disequilibrium might explain the correlated functional status among segregating V segments, but an unknown experimental factor could not be excluded.

The library relied on the immunoSEQ multiplex PCR assay. For the multiplex PCR, a mixture combining 60 forward primers for TCR Vbeta segments and 13 reverse primers for TCR Jbeta segments was used. Amplification of the CDR3 region of rearranged TCR beta genes was performed with a multiplex PCR assay on genomic DNA. The amplified TCR beta libraries were sequenced on the Illumina HiSeq System as 87-base-pair reads. Regarding the original processing steps: Across the 670 or so repertoires, a later analysis counted some 81 million unique TCR beta chains, 9.5 million to 12 million of which were shared by at least two donors. Raw reads were error-corrected and collapsed into unique sequences by a nearest-neighbor algorithm in which closely related sequences were merged to remove PCR and sequencing errors. CDR3 sequences were aligned to IMGT reference sequences to assign V, D and J gene segments. Each retained sequence needed at least a six-nucleotide match to both a V gene segment and a J gene segment. A rearrangement counted as productive if the CDR3 had no stop codons and remained in frame with V and J, and every other rearrangement counted as non-productive. Following IMGT convention, CDR3 was defined as the stretch from the second conserved V-encoded cysteine up to the conserved J-encoded phenylalanine. The earlier analysis of 500 to 650 of the donors excluded any sequence lacking an unambiguous match to a single V gene segment. In an earlier analysis of approximately 500 of the donors, a V segment was called functional when productive rearrangements were above 56.7%, and segregating when the standard deviation between donors exceeded 5%. To diagnose cytomegalovirus status from the catalog of TCR beta chain sequences, a statistical classification framework was built. A later analysis assigned V and J genes by comparing TCR nucleotide sequences with IMGT/GENE-DB human TR gene sequences. Using the TCRdist pipeline, a later analysis assigned CDR3 sequences along with most-parsimonious VDJ recombination scenarios. In a later analysis, each TCR beta chain was defined by its CDR3 amino acid sequence together with its V-gene family, and reads without a unique V-gene family were excluded. As a way to deal with suspected cross-contamination and a sequencing artifact, a later analysis dropped hundreds of nucleotide sequences that were highly shared and had low generation probability. For each public chain, a later analysis derived a clonal expansion index from normalized ranks of inferred template counts within each repertoire. In a later analysis, generation probabilities were computed using a VDJ recombination model fitted to out-of-frame rearrangements, and the results were checked against IGoR. In a later analysis, hypergeometric tests were used to score TCR-TCR, TCR-HLA and TCR-CMV co-occurrence, with a repertoire-size bias correction applied to TCR pairs. False discovery rates were estimated in a later analysis by permuting HLA or CMV assignments 20 times. In a later analysis, co-occurring TCRs were grouped using DBSCAN, with TCRdist sequence similarity added in when clustering inside HLA-allele-positive subsets. For co-occurrence clustering, repertoires with fewer than 30,000 or more than 120,000 public chains were excluded, along with five or six repertoires with anomalous nucleotide sharing. This is the immuneACCESS table as TCRdb keeps it, with only in-frame sequences that have V and J called. A part of the clones is gone; compared with another copy, unresolved V genes explain less than half, and the rest is unexplained. V and J calls and clone size are copied from that table; D and trimming were computed from the DNA. This sample comprises some 170,000 clones, under 85% of them detected only once. The top ten hold roughly 4% of the sample.

The cohort consisted of 650 to 700 healthy bone marrow donors. All cohort members were sampled while nominally healthy, although unrecorded immune exposures were likely present. The donor was CMV seropositive and belonged to the group of 250 to 300 seropositive cohort members. A peripheral blood sample was collected from each donor, and TCR beta sequencing was performed on peripheral blood mononuclear cells. Genomic DNA was extracted from the blood cell samples with the Qiagen DNeasy Blood Extraction Kit. The receptor was isolated from a man aged 45-65 years in good health and CMV-seropositive. The rearranged chain carries TRBV27 and TRBJ1-2, with the D segment identity uncertain. The sequenced sample consisted of PBMCs. Here the CDR3 is given as CASSLSSRGGYTF. In nucleotide form, the sequence is TGTGCCAGCAGTTTGTCCTCGCGGGGTGGCTACACCTTC.